The subject of this entry is one TCR beta chain. This sample was included in a study of cytomegalovirus exposure and HLA in healthy donors. Only in-frame clones appear in the TCRdb table, and some are missing; sequencing was by immunoSEQ multiplex PCR. Found here are under 300,000 clones, 65% to 90% of them singletons; the top ten hold more than 0.8%. Trimming stripped 3 bases from V and 5 bases from J, with 6 bases between. CDR1 and CDR2 (germline): SGHAT, FQNNGV. This CDR3 is built from 12 residues. V usage is TRBV11-2 and J usage is TRBJ2-3; D remains unclear. The sample was PBMCs. The sequence came from a young woman in good health and CMV-seronegative. The CDR3 region has the DNA TGTGCCAGCAGCTTGAGGAAAGATACGCAGTATTTT. Its protein product is CASSLRKDTQYF.